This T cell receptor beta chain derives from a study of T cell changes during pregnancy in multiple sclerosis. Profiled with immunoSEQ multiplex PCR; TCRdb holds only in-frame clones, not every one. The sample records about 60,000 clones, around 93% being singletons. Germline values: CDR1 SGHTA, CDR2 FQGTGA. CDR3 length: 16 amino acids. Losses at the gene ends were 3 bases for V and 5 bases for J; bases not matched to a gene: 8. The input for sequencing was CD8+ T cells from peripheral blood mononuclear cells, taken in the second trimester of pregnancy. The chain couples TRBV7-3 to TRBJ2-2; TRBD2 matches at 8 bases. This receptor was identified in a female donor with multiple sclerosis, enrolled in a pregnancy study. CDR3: CASSFVSGIRTGELFF. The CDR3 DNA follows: TGTGCCAGCAGCTTTGTTAGCGGGATTCGAACCGGGGAGCTGTTTTTT.